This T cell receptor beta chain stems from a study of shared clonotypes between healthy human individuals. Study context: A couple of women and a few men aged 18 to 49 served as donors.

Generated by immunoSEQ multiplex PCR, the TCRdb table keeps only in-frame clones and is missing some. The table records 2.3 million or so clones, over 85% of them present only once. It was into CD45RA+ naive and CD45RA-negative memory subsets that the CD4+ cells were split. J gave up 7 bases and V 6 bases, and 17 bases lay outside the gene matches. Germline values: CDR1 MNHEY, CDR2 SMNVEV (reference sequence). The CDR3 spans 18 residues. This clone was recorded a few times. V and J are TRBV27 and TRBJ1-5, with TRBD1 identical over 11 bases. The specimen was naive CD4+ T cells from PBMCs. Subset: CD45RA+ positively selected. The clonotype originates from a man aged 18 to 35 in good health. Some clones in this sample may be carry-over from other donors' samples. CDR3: CASSPVGPDRGPPQPQHF. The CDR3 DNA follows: TGTGCCAGCAGCCCCGTCGGTCCGGACAGGGGGCCCCCACAGCCCCAGCATTTT.